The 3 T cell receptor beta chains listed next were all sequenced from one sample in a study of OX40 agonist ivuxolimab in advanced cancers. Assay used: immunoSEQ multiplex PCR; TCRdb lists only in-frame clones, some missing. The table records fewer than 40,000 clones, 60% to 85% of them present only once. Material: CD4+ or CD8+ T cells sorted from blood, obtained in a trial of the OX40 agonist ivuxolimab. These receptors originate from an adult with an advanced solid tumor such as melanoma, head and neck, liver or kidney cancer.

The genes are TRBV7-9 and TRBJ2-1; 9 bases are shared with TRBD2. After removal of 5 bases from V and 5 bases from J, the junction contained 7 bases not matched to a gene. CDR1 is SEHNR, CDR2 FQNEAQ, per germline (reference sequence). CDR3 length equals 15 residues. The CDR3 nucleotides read TGTGCCAGCAGCCTCCTGGGACTAGCAGACAATGAGCAGTTCTTC. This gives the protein CASSLLGLADNEQFF.

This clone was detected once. The CDR3 region is CASTISPNTEAFF. CDR3 sequence (DNA): TGTGCCAGCACCATTAGCCCGAACACTGAAGCTTTCTTT. The chain links TRBV7-9 to TRBJ1-1; D gene ambiguous. The CDR3 consists of 13 residues. Germline CDR1 and CDR2: SEHNR and FQNEAQ (reference sequence). The ends were cut back, 7 bases at V and 1 base at J, with 10 bases in the middle. The whole variable domain, remainder taken from reference TRBV7-9 and TRBJ1-1, is DTGVSQNPRHKITKRGQNVTFRCDPISEHNRLYWYRQTLGQGPEFLTYFQNEAQLEKSRLLSDRFSAERPKGSFSTLEIQRTEQGDSAMYLCASTISPNTEAFFGQGTRLTVV.

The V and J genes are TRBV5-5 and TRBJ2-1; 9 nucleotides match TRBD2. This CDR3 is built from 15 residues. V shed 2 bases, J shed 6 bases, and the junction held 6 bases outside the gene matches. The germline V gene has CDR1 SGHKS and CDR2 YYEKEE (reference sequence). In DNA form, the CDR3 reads TGTGCCAGCAGCTTAAGACTAGCGGTTCGCAATGAGCAGTTCTTC. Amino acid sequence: CASSLRLAVRNEQFF. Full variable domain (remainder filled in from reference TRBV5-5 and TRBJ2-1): DAGVTQSPTHLIKTRGQQVTLRCSPISGHKSVSWYQQVLGQGPQFIFQYYEKEERGRGNFPDRFSARQFPNYSSELNVNALLLGDSALYLCASSLRLAVRNEQFFGPGTRLTVL.